This T cell receptor (beta chain) was sequenced for a study of response to subunit inactivated influenza vaccine. General study points: T cells newly recruited by each seasonal influenza vaccination are few, the authors suggested.

Via MiXCR, TCRdb re-called the RT-PCR reads, giving one row per CDR3 protein. The sample contains more than 400,000 distinct CDR3 sequences, more than 7% of which appear only once. Trimming stripped 0 bases from V and 6 bases from J, with 12 bases between. The CDR3 extends over 15 amino acids. The germline CDR1 and CDR2 sequences are SGHRS and YFSETQ. There are a few counts of this clonotype. Its antigen remains unidentified. This specimen was PBMCs from blood, taken less than 30 months after vaccination. The chain has TRBV5-1 and TRBJ2-2; D is ambiguous. The origin of this receptor is a man between 50 and 69 years old who received an inactivated influenza vaccine. The CDR3 sequence: CASSLGQSGPGELFF. CDR3 in DNA: TGCGCCAGCAGCTTGGGCCAATCGGGCCCCGGGGAGCTGTTTTTT.